This TCR beta chain was recorded in a study of shared clonotypes between healthy human individuals. Study outcomes and limitations: Of the naive CD4 clonotypes, 4% to 5% were shared across a handful of donors.

CDR1 and CDR2 from the germline V gene are WNHNN and SYGVQD (reference sequence). CDR3 length: 13 amino acids. V was trimmed by 4 bases and J by 6 bases, leaving 11 bases between them. Researchers divided each subset's genomic DNA evenly across several immunoSEQ plates. Using immunoSEQ multiplex PCR, the repertoire was profiled, and TCRdb retains in-frame clones only, with some absent. The sample yields 2.3 million or so clones, approximately 93% seen once. This clone was counted a single time. The antigen is not known. The chain carries TRBV10-1 and TRBJ2-3; D remains ambiguous. The material sequenced was naive CD4+ T cells from PBMCs. Subset denoted: CD45RA+ positively selected. The TCR comes from a young man in good health. Some clones in this sample may be carry-over from other donors' samples. The CDR3 DNA is TGCGCCAGCAGTGGGAACGCTGGGGATACGCAGTATTTT. This gives the protein CASSGNAGDTQYF.